A single sample is the source of the 28 T cell receptor beta chains below, sequenced in a study of T cells after yellow fever vaccination. TCRdb re-derived calls from the 5' RACE reads in MiXCR, one entry per CDR3 protein. The repertoire holds some 400,000 distinct CDR3 sequences, about 6% seen once, with 14% to 15% in the top ten. The material was PBMCs, obtained 5 days after the yellow fever booster vaccination. These receptors were collected from a man aged 25 to 45 who received the YFV17D yellow fever vaccine.

This clonotype has at least ten counts. The rearrangement links TRBV9 to TRBJ2-2; TRBD2 is a possible D gene (5 bases). Germline-derived CDR1 and CDR2 are SGDLS and YYNGEE. V lost 4 bases to trimming and J lost 6 bases, with 16 bases between them. CDR3 size: 15 residues. CDR3 nucleotide sequence: TGTGCCAGCAGCCCCCCCAGTGGAGGAGCCGGGGAGCTGTTTTTT. Residues: CASSPPSGGAGELFF.

A few counts support this clonotype. The genes are TRBV30 and TRBJ2-1; weak D call: TRBD2 (5 bases). CDR3 length: 13 residues. Trimming took off 2 bases at V and 6 bases at J, with 11 bases between the two ends. Germline CDR1 is GTSNPN and CDR2 is SVGIG (reference sequence). CDR3 sequence reads: CAWSRGGFNEQFF. The DNA for the CDR3 is TGTGCCTGGAGTCGGGGTGGATTCAATGAGCAGTTCTTC.

The chain carries TRBV21-1 and TRBJ2-3; the listed D gene, TRBD2, was not tested against the DNA. TRBV21-1 is designated a pseudogene. The length of the CDR3 is 17 residues. The CDR3: CASSKGRLVRSTDTQYF. CDR3 bases: TGTGCCAGCAGCAAAGGACGACTAGTCCGTAGCACAGATACGCAGTATTTT.

This clonotype was counted at least ten times. V and J are TRBV5-1 and TRBJ2-1, with 7 bases matching TRBD2. This CDR3 spans 15 amino acids. V dropped 3 bases and J dropped 9; count of bases not matched to a gene: 12. Germline CDR1 reads SGHRS; CDR2 reads YFSETQ. The CDR3 sequence is CASSSGLAETGEQFF. The CDR3 coding sequence is TGCGCCAGCAGCTCGGGGCTAGCGGAAACCGGTGAGCAGTTCTTC.

This clonotype was found many times. The chain employs TRBV7-3 and TRBJ2-7, with a tentative D call TRBD2 (5 bases). Germline lookup yields CDR1 SGHTA and CDR2 FQGTGA. The V and J ends lost 2 bases and 1 base respectively, with 12 bases between them. The CDR3 totals 15 residues. CDR3 sequence reads: CASSLGPGGSYEQYF. CDR3 DNA: TGTGCCAGCAGCTTAGGGCCCGGCGGGTCCTACGAGCAGTACTTC.

CDR3 sequence (DNA): TGTGCCAGCAGAGGACCGGGACTAGCGGGAGGAGAGCAGTTCTTC. It yields the protein CASRGPGLAGGEQFF. The chain couples TRBV27 to TRBJ2-1; 15 bases agree with TRBD2. Germline CDR1 MNHEY, CDR2 SMNVEV (reference sequence). The CDR3 runs to 15 residues. J gave up 10 bases and V 6 bases, and 7 bases lay outside the gene matches.

This clonotype has more than one count but fewer than ten. The chain has TRBV20-1 and TRBJ1-4; TRBD1 matches 9 bases. V trimming: 3 bases; J trimming: 10 bases; junction bases outside the gene matches: 3. Germline-derived CDR1 and CDR2 are DFQATT and SNEGSKA (reference sequence). This CDR3 has 12 amino acids. This chain's CDR3 is CSARGQGGKLFF. The CDR3, as DNA: TGCAGTGCTAGGGGACAGGGCGGAAAACTGTTTTTT.

The sample holds many counts of this clonotype. The chain uses TRBV7-2 and TRBJ2-3; 9 positions agree with TRBD2. CDR3 length: 15 residues. V gave up 5 bases and J gave up 4 bases; unmatched junction bases: 7. The V gene's germline CDR1 is SGHTA and CDR2 FQGNSA. CDR3 nucleotide sequence: TGTGCCAGCAGCCCTACTAGCGGGCGCGCAGATACGCAGTATTTT. Protein: CASSPTSGRADTQYF.

This clonotype has ten or more counts. The chain couples TRBV7-2 to TRBJ2-7; D is undetermined. The germline V gene has CDR1 SGHTA and CDR2 FQGNSA. The V end lost 0 bases, the J end lost 3 bases, and 6 bases lay between the germline ends. The CDR3 spans 13 residues. CDR3 nucleotide sequence: TGTGCCAGCAGCTTAGCGGTCCTCTACGAGCAGTACTTC. Residues: CASSLAVLYEQYF.

A few counts support this clonotype. The chain recombines TRBV10-3 with TRBJ2-7; 8 nucleotides line up with TRBD1. The germline V gene has CDR1 ENHRY and CDR2 SYGVKD. This CDR3 has 14 residues. After removal of 6 bases from V and 0 bases from J, the junction contained 4 bases not matched to a gene. Here the CDR3 reads CAISGDRFSYEQYF. CDR3 DNA: TGTGCCATCAGCGGGGACAGGTTCTCCTACGAGCAGTACTTC.

This chain links TRBV20-1 with TRBJ2-3; possibly TRBD2 for D (6 bases). CDR1 is DFQATT, CDR2 SNEGSKA, per germline (reference sequence). This CDR3 contains 14 residues. V was shortened by 1 base and J by 4 bases, with 12 bases between the two germline ends. CDR3 nucleotide sequence: TGCAGTGCTAGAGGGCACGGGAGCCCAGATACGCAGTATTTT. Translated: CSARGHGSPDTQYF.

In its sample, this clonotype was seen many times. This chain connects TRBV5-5 to TRBJ1-1, with a tentative D call TRBD1 (6 bases). CDR1 and CDR2 from the germline V gene are SGHKS and YYEKEE (reference sequence). The CDR3 has 14 amino acids. V was trimmed by 6 bases and J by 1 base, leaving 13 bases between them. CDR3 amino acids: CASTVQGSNTEAFF. The DNA for the CDR3 is TGTGCCAGCACCGTACAGGGATCGAACACTGAAGCTTTCTTT.

This clonotype was counted many times. This rearrangement joins TRBV7-8 to TRBJ2-7; TRBD2 matches 12 bases. The CDR3 totals 18 residues. Looked up from germline, CDR1 is SGHVS and CDR2 is FQNEAQ. The V gene end was trimmed by 5 bases and the J gene end by 3 bases; junction bases not matched to a gene: 14. As DNA, the CDR3 is TGTGCCAGCAGCAGCCCCGGGACTAGCGGGTCTGGAGTCTACGAGCAGTACTTC. This sequence encodes CASSSPGTSGSGVYEQYF. Full variable domain (rest looked up from reference TRBV7-8 and TRBJ2-7): GAGVSQSPRYKVAKRGQDVALRCDPISGHVSLFWYQQALGQGPEFLTYFQNEAQLDKSGLPSDRFFAERPEGSVSTLKIQRTQQEDSAVYLCASSSPGTSGSGVYEQYFGPGTRLTVT.

This clonotype was seen a handful of times. The V and J genes are TRBV20-1 and TRBJ2-7; 10 bases map to TRBD2. The CDR3 has 14 amino acids. Unmatched junction bases numbered 7, after V lost 6 bases and J lost 2 bases. The germline V gene has CDR1 DFQATT and CDR2 SNEGSKA (reference sequence). In DNA form, the CDR3 reads TGCAGTGCAACCGGACTAGCGGCGACCTACGAGCAGTACTTC. Translated, it gives CSATGLAATYEQYF.

This clonotype was seen more than once but under ten times. The rearrangement links TRBV18 to TRBJ2-1; D unresolved. The CDR3 loop spans 15 amino acids. Trimming took 6 bases from V and 0 from J, leaving 12 bases between them. CDR1 is KGHSH and CDR2 is LQKENI in the germline V gene. The CDR3 loop reads CASSATKSSYNEQFF. The CDR3 coding sequence is TGTGCCAGCTCGGCCACTAAAAGCTCCTACAATGAGCAGTTCTTC.

This chain connects TRBV3-1 to TRBJ1-1; perhaps TRBD1 as D (5 bases). V lost 0 bases and J 4 bases, leaving 12 bases between the germline ends. CDR3 length: 15 residues. CDR1 LGHDT and CDR2 YNNKEL come from the germline V gene (reference sequence). The CDR3 nucleotides read TGTGCCAGCAGCCAAGATCGGTTTACAGGCACTGAAGCTTTCTTT. Residues: CASSQDRFTGTEAFF.

This clonotype was seen only a few times. This sequence joins TRBV7-8 and TRBJ2-7; 9 bases are shared with TRBD2. The CDR3 has 14 amino acids. V lost 5 bases, J lost 6 bases, and 8 bases stayed unmatched. The germline CDR1 and CDR2 sequences are SGHVS and FQNEAQ. This chain's CDR3 is CASSSLREGLEQYF. CDR3 sequence (DNA): TGTGCCAGCAGCAGTTTGCGGGAGGGTCTCGAGCAGTACTTC.

The CDR3 loop reads CASSPETIRAFYEQYF. CDR3 nucleotide sequence: TGTGCCAGCTCACCAGAAACCATCAGGGCTTTCTACGAGCAGTACTTC. The rearrangement joins TRBV18 to TRBJ2-7; D might be TRBD1 (5 bases). Germline V gene lookup returns CDR1 KGHSH and CDR2 LQKENI. There are 16 residues in the CDR3. The V and J ends lost 2 bases and 3 bases respectively, with 17 bases between them.

This clonotype appeared many times. The V and J genes are TRBV7-8 and TRBJ2-3; D ambiguous. Germline CDR1 is SGHVS and CDR2 is FQNEAQ. Trimming shortened V by 5 bases and J by 6 bases, and 18 bases separated the two germline ends. This CDR3 is built from 15 residues. The CDR3 DNA sequence: TGTGCCAGCAGCCTCCTGGCGGTAGTAGGGGATACGCAGTATTTT. Translated: CASSLLAVVGDTQYF.

The chain employs TRBV7-9 and TRBJ2-3; D remains unclear. The V gene's germline CDR1 is SEHNR and CDR2 FQNEAQ (reference sequence). Deletions cut 7 bases from V and 4 bases from J, with 9 bases between. The CDR3 loop spans 12 amino acids. The CDR3 DNA reads as TGTGCCAGCACCTCATCCTCAGATACGCAGTATTTT. Its translation is CASTSSSDTQYF.

This clonotype was counted many times. CDR3 in DNA: TGCGCCAGCAGCTTTTCAGGGTCGGGCACCGGGGAGCTGTTTTTT. Translated: CASSFSGSGTGELFF. This chain connects TRBV5-1 to TRBJ2-2; perhaps TRBD1 as D (5 bases). Germline V lookup: CDR1 SGHRS, CDR2 YFSETQ. The CDR3 consists of 15 residues. Trimming took off 2 bases at V and 4 bases at J, with 12 bases between the two ends. The full variable domain, with the rest looked up from reference TRBV5-1 and TRBJ2-2, is KAGVTQTPRYLIKTRGQQVTLSCSPISGHRSVSWYQQTPGQGLQFLFEYFSETQRNKGNFPGRFSGRQFSNSRSEMNVSTLELGDSALYLCASSFSGSGTGELFFGEGSRLTVL.

The chain uses TRBV6-1 and TRBJ2-2; 11 nucleotides line up with TRBD2. Per the germline V gene, CDR1 is MNHNS and CDR2 is SASEGT. The CDR3 totals 14 residues. The V gene end was trimmed by 6 bases and the J gene end by 9 bases; junction bases not matched to a gene: 6. The CDR3 reads CASRTGTSGRELFF. The CDR3 bases are TGTGCCAGCAGGACCGGGACTAGCGGCAGGGAGCTGTTTTTT.

This clonotype was found once. The chain couples TRBV3-1 to TRBJ2-1; 11 bases are shared with TRBD2. The CDR3 spans 16 residues. V lost 4 bases and J lost 6; bases outside the gene matches: 8. Germline V gene data show CDR1 as LGHDT and CDR2 as YNNKEL (reference sequence). DNA for the CDR3: TGTGCCAGCAGCCCAGTCCTAGCGGGAGGAGGCAATGAGCAGTTCTTC. This translates into CASSPVLAGGGNEQFF.

This clonotype was picked up many times. The chain carries TRBV12-3 or TRBV12-4 and TRBJ2-1; 11 bases fit TRBD2. The length of the CDR3 is 14 residues. With V trimmed by 10 bases and J by 0 bases, 2 bases remained unmatched. The DNA for the CDR3 is TGTGCCACGGGACTAGCGGACTCCTACAATGAGCAGTTCTTC. This gives the protein CATGLADSYNEQFF.

In this sample, this clonotype turned up many times. The J gene is TRBJ2-1, the V gene TRBV5-1; D is perhaps TRBD2 (5 bases). Trimming shortened V by 0 bases and J by 0 bases, and 16 bases separated the two germline ends. This CDR3 region has 18 residues. CDR1 and CDR2 (germline): SGHRS, YFSETQ. The CDR3 region is CASSLAWSEASSYNEQFF. The CDR3 DNA reads TGCGCCAGCAGCTTGGCCTGGTCGGAGGCCTCCTCCTACAATGAGCAGTTCTTC.

This clonotype was seen ten or more times. The chain recombines TRBV28 with TRBJ2-2; D is possibly TRBD2 (6 bases). Trimming took 2 bases from V and 7 from J, leaving 11 bases between them. From germline, CDR1 is MDHEN and CDR2 SYDVKM. The CDR3 totals 14 residues. The CDR3 spells CASSLKGGVGELFF. The CDR3 nucleotides read TGTGCCAGCAGTTTAAAGGGAGGTGTCGGGGAGCTGTTTTTT. The full variable domain, with the rest looked up from reference TRBV28 and TRBJ2-2, is DVKVTQSSRYLVKRTGEKVFLECVQDMDHENMFWYRQDPGLGLRLIYFSYDVKMKEKGDIPEGYSVSREKKERFSLILESASTNQTSMYLCASSLKGGVGELFFGEGSRLTVL.

The V call is TRBV20-1, the J call TRBJ1-5, with D hard to call. V gave up 0 bases and J gave up 7 bases, with 16 bases separating them. From germline, CDR1 is DFQATT and CDR2 SNEGSKA (reference sequence). The CDR3 loop spans 15 amino acids. The CDR3 here is CSARDLEARGQPQHF. The CDR3 DNA sequence: TGCAGTGCTAGAGACCTTGAGGCCAGAGGCCAGCCCCAGCATTTT.

This sequence joins TRBV20-1 and TRBJ2-2; 7 bases are shared with TRBD2. Unmatched junction bases numbered 2, after V lost 4 bases and J lost 0 bases. The V gene's germline CDR1 is DFQATT and CDR2 SNEGSKA (reference sequence). The CDR3 is 14 residues long. As DNA, the CDR3 is TGCAGTGCTAATGGACTAGCGAACACCGGGGAGCTGTTTTTT. Protein sequence: CSANGLANTGELFF.